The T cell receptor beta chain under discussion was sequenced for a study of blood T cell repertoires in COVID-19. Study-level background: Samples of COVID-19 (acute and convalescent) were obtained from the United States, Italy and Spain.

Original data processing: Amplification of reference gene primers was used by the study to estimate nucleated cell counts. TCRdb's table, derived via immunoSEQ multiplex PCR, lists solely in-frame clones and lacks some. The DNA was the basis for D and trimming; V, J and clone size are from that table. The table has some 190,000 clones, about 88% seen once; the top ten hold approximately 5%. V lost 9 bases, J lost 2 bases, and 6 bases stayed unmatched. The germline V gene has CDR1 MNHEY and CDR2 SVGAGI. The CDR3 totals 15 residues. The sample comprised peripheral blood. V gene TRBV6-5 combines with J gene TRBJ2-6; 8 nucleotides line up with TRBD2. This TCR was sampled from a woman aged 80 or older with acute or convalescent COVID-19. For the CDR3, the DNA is TGTGCCAGTTATCGGGGGGGGACTGGGGCCAACGTCCTGACTTTC. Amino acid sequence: CASYRGGTGANVLTF.